This entry features one T cell receptor (beta chain) sequence. Its antigen is unidentified. Other nucleotide sequences in the sample specify the same CDR3. This CDR3 has 14 residues. From germline, CDR1 is MDHEN and CDR2 SYDVKM. V lost 4 bases, J lost 10 bases, and 4 bases stayed unmatched. The sample is drawn from a study of shared clonotypes between healthy human individuals. The study's findings and limits: Non-shared clonotypes had lower generation probabilities than those shared by all four donors.

Produced via immunoSEQ multiplex PCR; TCRdb's table is partial and in-frame only. The repertoire includes a few million clones, around nine tenths of them detected once, and roughly 0.15% sits in the top ten. This clonotype was sampled from a man aged 18 to 35 in good health. The specimen was naive CD4+ T cells sorted from blood. Subset noted: CD45RA+ positively selected. The V and J genes are TRBV28 and TRBJ1-6, with TRBD1 identical over 10 bases. The CDR3 sequence: CASSSGTGVSPLHF. The CDR3 DNA reads as TGTGCCAGCAGTTCGGGGACAGGGGTCTCACCCCTCCACTTT.